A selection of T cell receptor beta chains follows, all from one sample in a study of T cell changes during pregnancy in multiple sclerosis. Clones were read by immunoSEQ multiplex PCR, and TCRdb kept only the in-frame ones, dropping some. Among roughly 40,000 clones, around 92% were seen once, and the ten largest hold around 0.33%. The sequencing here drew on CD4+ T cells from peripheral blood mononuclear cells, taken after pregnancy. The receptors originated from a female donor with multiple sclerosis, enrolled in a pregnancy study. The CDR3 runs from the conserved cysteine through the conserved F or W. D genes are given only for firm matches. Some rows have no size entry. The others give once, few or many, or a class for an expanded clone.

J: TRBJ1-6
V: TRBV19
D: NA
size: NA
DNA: TGTGCCAGTAGTATGGATAGTCGGGACACCTCCTATAATTCACCCCTCCACTTT
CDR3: CASSMDSRDTSYNSPLHF

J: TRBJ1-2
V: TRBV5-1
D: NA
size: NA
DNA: TGCGCCAGCAGCCCGGGGAGCCCTCCACATGGCTACACCTTC
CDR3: CASSPGSPPHGYTF

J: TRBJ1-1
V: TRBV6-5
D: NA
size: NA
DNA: TGTGCCAGCACTCAACAGGGACCGGGGCGAGCTTTCTTT
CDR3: CASTQQGPGRAFF

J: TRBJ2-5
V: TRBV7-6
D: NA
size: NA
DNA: TGTGCCAGCAGCTCTCCCAGGGTAAAAGAGACCCAGTACTTC
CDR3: CASSSPRVKETQYF

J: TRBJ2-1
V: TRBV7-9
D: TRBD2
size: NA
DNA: TGTGCCAGTGGTGTAGCGGGGGGCAATGAGCAGTTCTTC
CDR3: CASGVAGGNEQFF

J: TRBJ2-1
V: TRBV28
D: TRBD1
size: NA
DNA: TGTGCCACCCAACTGGGACAGGTCTACAATGAGCAGTTCTTC
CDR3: CATQLGQVYNEQFF

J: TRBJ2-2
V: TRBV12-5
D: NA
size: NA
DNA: TGTGCTAGTGGCCCTGACAGGCACACCGGGGAGCTGTTTTTT
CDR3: CASGPDRHTGELFF

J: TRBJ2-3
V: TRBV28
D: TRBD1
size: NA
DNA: TGTGCCAGCAGTTTTGGGGGACAGGGAGATACGCAGTATTTT
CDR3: CASSFGGQGDTQYF

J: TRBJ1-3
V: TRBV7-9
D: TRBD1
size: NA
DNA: TGTGCCAGCAGCCCAAGGACAGGGAGAAGCTCTGGAAACACCATATATTTT
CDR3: CASSPRTGRSSGNTIYF

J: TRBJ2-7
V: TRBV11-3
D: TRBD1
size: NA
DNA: TGTGCCAGCAGCTTGGGGCCCAGACAGGGCGAGCAGTACTTC
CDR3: CASSLGPRQGEQYF

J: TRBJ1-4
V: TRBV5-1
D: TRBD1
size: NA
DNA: TGCGCCAGCAGCAAACTACAGGGGGCTAATGAAAAACTGTTTTTT
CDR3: CASSKLQGANEKLFF

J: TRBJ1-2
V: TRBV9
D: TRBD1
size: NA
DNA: TGTGCCAGCAGCGCTCCCGGGACAGGGGACGGCTACACCTTC
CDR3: CASSAPGTGDGYTF

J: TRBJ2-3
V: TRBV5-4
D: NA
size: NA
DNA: TGTGCCAGCAGCTTGGGCCGGGTGCTAGATACGCAGTATTTT
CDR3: CASSLGRVLDTQYF

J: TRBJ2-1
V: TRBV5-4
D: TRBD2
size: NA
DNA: TGTGCCAGCAGCTTGGGTCTAGCGGGGGAGCAGTTCTTC
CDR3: CASSLGLAGEQFF

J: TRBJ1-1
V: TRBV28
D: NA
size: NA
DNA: TGTGCCAGCAGTTCACACGGGTATCAAAAGCAAGCTTTCTTT
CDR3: CASSSHGYQKQAFF

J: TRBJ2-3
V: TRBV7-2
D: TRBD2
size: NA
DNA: TGTGCCAGCAGCCCGCGACTAGCGGGGGGACGTGAGCCGCAGTATTTT
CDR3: CASSPRLAGGREPQYF

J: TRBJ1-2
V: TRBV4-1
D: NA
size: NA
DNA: TGCGCCAGCAGCCTCTCGGGAGGCAATGGCTACACCTTC
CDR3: CASSLSGGNGYTF

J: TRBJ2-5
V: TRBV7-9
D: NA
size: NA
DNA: TGTGCCAGCAGCTTAGCTGGGGGGGCGGAGACCCAGTACTTC
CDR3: CASSLAGGAETQYF

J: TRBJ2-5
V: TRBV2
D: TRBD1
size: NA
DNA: TGTGCCAGCAGTGAGGACAGGTACCAAGAGACCCAGTACTTC
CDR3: CASSEDRYQETQYF

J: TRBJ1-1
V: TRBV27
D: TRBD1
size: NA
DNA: TGTGCCAGCAGTTTATTCAGTTTGGTAGACAGGGCGGTAGGGGTGAACACTGAAGCTTTCTTT
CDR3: CASSLFSLVDRAVGVNTEAFF

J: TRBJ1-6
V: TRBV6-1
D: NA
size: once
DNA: TGTGCCAGCAGTGAAGGAACCCGGGGACCCCTCCACTTT
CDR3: CASSEGTRGPLHF

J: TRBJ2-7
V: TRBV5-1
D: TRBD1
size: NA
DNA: TGCGCCAGCAGCTCCCAGGGGGCGATCGACGAGCAGTACTTC
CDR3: CASSSQGAIDEQYF

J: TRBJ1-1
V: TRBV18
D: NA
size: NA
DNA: TGTGCCAGCTCACAGAATCAAGGGCAGGGCAGCACTGAAGCTTTCTTT
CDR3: CASSQNQGQGSTEAFF

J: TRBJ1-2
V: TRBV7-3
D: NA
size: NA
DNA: TGTGCCAGCAGCTTAAAGGGGGGGGACTATGGCTACACCTTC
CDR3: CASSLKGGDYGYTF

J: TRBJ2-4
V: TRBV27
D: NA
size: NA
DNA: TGTGCCAGCAGTCTACCAGGGGAAAGAGAGTACTTC
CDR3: CASSLPGEREYF

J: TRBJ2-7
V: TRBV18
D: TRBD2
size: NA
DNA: TGTGCCTCGGGGACTAGCGGGGGCGGTTCCTACGAGCAGTACTTC
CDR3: CASGTSGGGSYEQYF

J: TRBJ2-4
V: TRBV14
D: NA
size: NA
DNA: TGTGCCAGCAGCCTATCCGGGACAAGGGGCATTCAGTACTTC
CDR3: CASSLSGTRGIQYF

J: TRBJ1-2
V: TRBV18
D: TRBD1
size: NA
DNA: TGTGCCAGCTCACGAGCTCGCGGGACAGGGCTTAACTATGGCTACACCTTC
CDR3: CASSRARGTGLNYGYTF

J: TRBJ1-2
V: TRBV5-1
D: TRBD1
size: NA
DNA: TGCGCCAGCAGCCTAACAGGGGCCCTCCACACCTTC
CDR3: CASSLTGALHTF

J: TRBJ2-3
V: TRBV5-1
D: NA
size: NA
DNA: TGCGCCAGCAGCCCACGGGGTAGCACAGATACGCAGTATTTT
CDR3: CASSPRGSTDTQYF

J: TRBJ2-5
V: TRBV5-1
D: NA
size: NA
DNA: TGCGCCAGCAGCTTGGGGGGCAGGGCTGGAGAGACCCAGTACTTC
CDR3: CASSLGGRAGETQYF

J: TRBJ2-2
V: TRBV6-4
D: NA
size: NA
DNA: TGTGCCAGCAGTAGAGGGGGGGACACCGGGGAGCTGTTTTTT
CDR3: CASSRGGDTGELFF

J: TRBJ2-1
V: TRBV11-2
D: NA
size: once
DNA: TGTGCCAGCAGCTTAATGACGCCGGGCTGGGGGCCTAACAATGAGCAGTTCTTC
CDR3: CASSLMTPGWGPNNEQFF

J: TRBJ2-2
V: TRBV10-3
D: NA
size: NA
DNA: TGTGCCATCAGTGGGGGGACACAGAACACCGGGGAGCTGTTTTTT
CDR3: CAISGGTQNTGELFF

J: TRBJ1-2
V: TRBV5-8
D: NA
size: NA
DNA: TGTGCCAGCAGCCCCAAGCAGGGGCCCCCGGGCTATGGCTACACCTTC
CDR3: CASSPKQGPPGYGYTF

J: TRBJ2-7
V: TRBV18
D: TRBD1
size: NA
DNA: TGTGCCAGCTCACCCGACGCGACAGGGACCGAGCAGTACTTC
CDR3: CASSPDATGTEQYF

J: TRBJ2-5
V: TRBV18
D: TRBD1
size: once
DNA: TGTGCCAGCTCACGGGACAGGGCGGAGACCCAGTACTTC
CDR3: CASSRDRAETQYF

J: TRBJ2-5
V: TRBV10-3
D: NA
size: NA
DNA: TGTGCCATCAGTGAGTCTAGGACTTTTCCCGAAGAGACCCAGTACTTC
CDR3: CAISESRTFPEETQYF

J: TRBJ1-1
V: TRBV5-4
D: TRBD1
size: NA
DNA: TGTGCCAGCAGGCCACAGGGGGCGACGACTGAAGCTTTCTTT
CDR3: CASRPQGATTEAFF

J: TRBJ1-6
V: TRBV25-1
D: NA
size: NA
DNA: TGTGCCAGCAGTAACCCAGGGGAAAATTCACCCCTCCACTTT
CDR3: CASSNPGENSPLHF

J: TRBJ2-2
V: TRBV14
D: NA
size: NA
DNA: TGTGCCAGCAGCCAAGACCTATACACCGGGGAGCTGTTTTTT
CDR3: CASSQDLYTGELFF

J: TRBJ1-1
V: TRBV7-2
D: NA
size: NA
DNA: TGTGCCAGCAGCACAGGGTTTCTGGGGAACACTGAAGCTTTCTTT
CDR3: CASSTGFLGNTEAFF

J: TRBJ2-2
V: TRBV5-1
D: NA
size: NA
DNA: TGCGCCAGCAGCTTACAGGGTACCACCGGGGAGCTGTTTTTT
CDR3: CASSLQGTTGELFF

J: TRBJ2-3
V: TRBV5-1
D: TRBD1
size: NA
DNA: TGCGCCAGCAGCCCAGGGGGCTCTAGCACAGATACGCAGTATTTT
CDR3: CASSPGGSSTDTQYF

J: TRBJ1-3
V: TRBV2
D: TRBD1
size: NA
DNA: TGTGCCAGCAGTGGGGGGACAGGCCGATCTGGAAACACCATATATTTT
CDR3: CASSGGTGRSGNTIYF

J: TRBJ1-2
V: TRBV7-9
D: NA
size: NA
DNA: TGTGCCAGCAGCTTAGGGGGCGCAAGCTATGGCTACACCTTC
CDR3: CASSLGGASYGYTF

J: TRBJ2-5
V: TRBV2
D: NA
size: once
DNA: TGTGCCAGCAGTGGGTCGAGCCGGGAGACCCAGTACTTC
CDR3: CASSGSSRETQYF

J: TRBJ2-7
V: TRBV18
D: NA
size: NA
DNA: TGTGCCAGCTCACTTCTGAGCGTACCATACGAGCAGTACTTC
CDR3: CASSLLSVPYEQYF

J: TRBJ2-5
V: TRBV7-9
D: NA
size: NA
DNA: TGTGCCAGTACCCCCGACAGACAAGAGACCCAGTACTTC
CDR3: CASTPDRQETQYF

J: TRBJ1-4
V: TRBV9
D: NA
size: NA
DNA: TGTGCCAGCAGCGTAGACGTAAGGGGCGATGAAAAACTGTTTTTT
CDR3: CASSVDVRGDEKLFF